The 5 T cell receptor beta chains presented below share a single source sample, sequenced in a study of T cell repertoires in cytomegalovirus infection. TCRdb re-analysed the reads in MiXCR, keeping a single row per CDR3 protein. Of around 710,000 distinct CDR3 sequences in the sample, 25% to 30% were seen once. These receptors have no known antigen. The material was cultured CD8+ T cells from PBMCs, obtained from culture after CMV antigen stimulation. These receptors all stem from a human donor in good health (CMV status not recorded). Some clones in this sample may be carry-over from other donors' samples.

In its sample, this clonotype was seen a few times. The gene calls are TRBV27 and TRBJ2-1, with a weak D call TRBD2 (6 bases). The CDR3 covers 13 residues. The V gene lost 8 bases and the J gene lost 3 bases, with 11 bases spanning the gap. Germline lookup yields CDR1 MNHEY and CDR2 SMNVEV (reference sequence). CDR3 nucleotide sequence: TGTGCCAGCGCCAGGGACTTCTACAATGAGCAGTTCTTC. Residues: CASARDFYNEQFF.

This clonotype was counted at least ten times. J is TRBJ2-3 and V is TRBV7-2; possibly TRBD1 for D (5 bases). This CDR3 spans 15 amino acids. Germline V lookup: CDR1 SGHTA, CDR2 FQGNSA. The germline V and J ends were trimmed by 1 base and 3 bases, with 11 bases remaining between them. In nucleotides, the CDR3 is TGTGCCAGCAGCTTAGTGGGGCCGAATACAGATACGCAGTATTTT. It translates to CASSLVGPNTDTQYF. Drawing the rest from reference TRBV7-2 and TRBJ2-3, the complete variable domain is GAGVSQSPSNKVTEKGKDVELRCDPISGHTALYWYRQSLGQGLEFLIYFQGNSAPDKSGLPSDRFSAERTGGSVSTLTIQRTQQEDSAVYLCASSLVGPNTDTQYFGPGTRLTVL.

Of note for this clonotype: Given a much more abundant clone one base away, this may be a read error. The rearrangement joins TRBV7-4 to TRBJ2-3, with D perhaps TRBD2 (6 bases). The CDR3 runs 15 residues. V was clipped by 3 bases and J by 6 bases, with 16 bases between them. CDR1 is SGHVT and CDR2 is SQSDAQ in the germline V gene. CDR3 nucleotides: TGTGCCAGCAGCTTGCTAGCGCGCGGAGCGGATACGCAGTATTTT. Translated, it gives CASSLLARGADTQYF. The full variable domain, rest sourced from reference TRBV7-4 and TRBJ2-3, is GAGVSQSPRYKVAKRGRDVALRCDSISGHVTLYWYRQTLGQGSEVLTYSQSDAQRDKSGRPSGRFSAERPERSVSTLKIQRTEQGDSAVYLCASSLLARGADTQYFGPGTRLTVL.

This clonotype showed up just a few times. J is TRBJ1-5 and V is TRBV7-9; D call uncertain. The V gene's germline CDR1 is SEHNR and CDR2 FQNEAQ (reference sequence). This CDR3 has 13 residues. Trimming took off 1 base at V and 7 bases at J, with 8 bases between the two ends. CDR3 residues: CASSLGISQPQHF. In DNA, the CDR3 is TGTGCCAGCAGCTTAGGTATTAGCCAGCCCCAGCATTTT. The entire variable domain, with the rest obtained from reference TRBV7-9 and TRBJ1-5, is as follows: DTGVSQNPRHKITKRGQNVTFRCDPISEHNRLYWYRQTLGQGPEFLTYFQNEAQLEKSRLLSDRFSAERPKGSFSTLEIQRTEQGDSAMYLCASSLGISQPQHFGDGTRLSIL.

The CDR3 DNA is TGCGCCAGCAACGACAGGGGTTTCCCAGATACGCAGTATTTT. It codes for CASNDRGFPDTQYF. V usage is TRBV5-1 and J usage is TRBJ2-3; 8 bases match TRBD1. The germline V gene has CDR1 SGHRS and CDR2 YFSETQ. The junction had 7 bases not matched to a gene; V was cut back by 6 bases and J by 4 bases. The CDR3 spans 14 residues.